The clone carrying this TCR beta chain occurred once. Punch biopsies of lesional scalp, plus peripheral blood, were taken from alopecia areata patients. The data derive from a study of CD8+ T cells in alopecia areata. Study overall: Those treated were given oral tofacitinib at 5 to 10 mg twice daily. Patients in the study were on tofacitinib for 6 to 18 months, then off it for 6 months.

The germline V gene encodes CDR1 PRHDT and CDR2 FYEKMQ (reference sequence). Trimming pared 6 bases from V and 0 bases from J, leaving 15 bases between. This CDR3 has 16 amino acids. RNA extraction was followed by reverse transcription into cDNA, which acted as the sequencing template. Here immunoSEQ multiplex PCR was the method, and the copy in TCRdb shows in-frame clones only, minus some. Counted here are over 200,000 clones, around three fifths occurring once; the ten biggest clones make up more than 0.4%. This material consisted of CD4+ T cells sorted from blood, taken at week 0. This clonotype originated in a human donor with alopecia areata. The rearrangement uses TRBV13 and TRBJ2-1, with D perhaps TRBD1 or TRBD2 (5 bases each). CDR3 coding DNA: TGTGCCAGCAGTTACTCGGGGCCGAGCTCCTACAATGAGCAGTTCTTC. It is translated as CASSYSGPSSYNEQFF.